Listed below are T cell receptor beta chains from one sample, sequenced in a study of post-analysis software for immune sequencing data. TCRdb independently ran MiXCR on the PCR reads; one entry per CDR3 protein. The sample holds roughly 200,000 distinct CDR3 sequences, approximately 29% seen once. The sample consisted of blood. These receptors were obtained from a girl younger than 18 with multiple sclerosis. The CDR3 runs from the conserved cysteine through the conserved F or W. Fields, in order: V gene, D gene, clone size, J gene, CDR3 DNA, CDR3 protein. D genes are given only for firm matches. Rows may omit the clone size; those that give it use once, few, many or a size class.

v_gene: TRBV7-9; d_gene: NA; abundance: NA; j_gene: TRBJ2-1; CDR3nt: TGTGCCAGCAGCTCCCTCGGCGGCATCTACAATGAGCAGTTCTTC; CDR3aa: CASSSLGGIYNEQFF
v_gene: TRBV2; d_gene: NA; abundance: NA; j_gene: TRBJ2-7; CDR3nt: TGTGCCAGCAGTCATCGAGACGGGAGCTCCTACGAGCAGTACTTC; CDR3aa: CASSHRDGSSYEQYF
v_gene: TRBV3-1; d_gene: NA; abundance: many; j_gene: TRBJ2-5; CDR3nt: TGTGCCAGCAGCCAAGAGACCGGAGAAGAGACCCAGTACTTC; CDR3aa: CASSQETGEETQYF
v_gene: TRBV3-1; d_gene: NA; abundance: NA; j_gene: TRBJ1-6; CDR3nt: TGTGCCAGCAGCCTGGGACCAAGCGGTTCACCCCTCCACTTT; CDR3aa: CASSLGPSGSPLHF
v_gene: TRBV7-2; d_gene: NA; abundance: NA; j_gene: TRBJ1-5; CDR3nt: TGTGCCAGCAGCTTAGGGGTGGTTAGCAATCAGCCCCAGCATTTT; CDR3aa: CASSLGVVSNQPQHF
v_gene: TRBV20-1; d_gene: TRBD1; abundance: NA; j_gene: TRBJ1-1; CDR3nt: TGCAGTGCTAGAGATTTAGGGACAGGGATTGGGGGGGCTTTCTTT; CDR3aa: CSARDLGTGIGGAFF
v_gene: TRBV29-1; d_gene: TRBD1; abundance: NA; j_gene: TRBJ1-5; CDR3nt: TGCAGCGTCCGGGACAGGGCCAATCAGCCCCAGCATTTT; CDR3aa: CSVRDRANQPQHF
v_gene: TRBV20-1; d_gene: NA; abundance: NA; j_gene: TRBJ2-7; CDR3nt: TGCAGTGCTAGAGACCGAACGCGAACTAGCTCCTACGAGCAGTACTTC; CDR3aa: CSARDRTRTSSYEQYF
v_gene: TRBV20-1; d_gene: TRBD2; abundance: NA; j_gene: TRBJ2-5; CDR3nt: TGCAGTGCTAGTTCTAGCGGGAACTGGTATGAGCAGTACTTC; CDR3aa: CSASSSGNWYEQYF
v_gene: TRBV7-9; d_gene: TRBD2; abundance: many; j_gene: TRBJ2-1; CDR3nt: TGTGCCAGCAGCTCCCATCGGACTAGCGGGGGGGCCGGGTACAATGAGCAGTTCTTC; CDR3aa: CASSSHRTSGGAGYNEQFF
v_gene: TRBV5-1; d_gene: NA; abundance: few; j_gene: TRBJ1-2; CDR3nt: TGCGCCAGCAGCCCTCATAGCTATGGCTACACCTTC; CDR3aa: CASSPHSYGYTF
v_gene: TRBV6-5; d_gene: TRBD1; abundance: many; j_gene: TRBJ2-7; CDR3nt: TGTGCCAGCATCGGTACGGACAGGGGGCGGAACGAGCAGTACTTC; CDR3aa: CASIGTDRGRNEQYF
v_gene: TRBV7-9; d_gene: NA; abundance: NA; j_gene: TRBJ1-4; CDR3nt: TGTGCCAGCAGCTCGGGGGCATCCCGCGGAGAAAAACTGTTTTTT; CDR3aa: CASSSGASRGEKLFF
v_gene: TRBV7-2; d_gene: NA; abundance: many; j_gene: TRBJ2-1; CDR3nt: TGTGCCAGCAGCTTATTCAGCGGAGGGGGTGTTTTGAATGAGCAGTTCTTC; CDR3aa: CASSLFSGGGVLNEQFF
v_gene: TRBV12-3/TRBV12-4; d_gene: NA; abundance: many; j_gene: TRBJ1-5; CDR3nt: TGTGCCAGCTTAGGGACGGATAGCAATCAGCCCCAGCATTTT; CDR3aa: CASLGTDSNQPQHF
v_gene: TRBV18; d_gene: TRBD1; abundance: NA; j_gene: TRBJ1-2; CDR3nt: TGTGCCAGCTCCGAGACAGGGGGCAATGGCTACACCTTC; CDR3aa: CASSETGGNGYTF
v_gene: TRBV6-6; d_gene: NA; abundance: many; j_gene: TRBJ1-1; CDR3nt: TGTGCCAGCAGTTACTCGGCAGGGAGGACTGAAGCTTTCTTT; CDR3aa: CASSYSAGRTEAFF
v_gene: TRBV20-1; d_gene: NA; abundance: NA; j_gene: TRBJ1-4; CDR3nt: TGCAGTGCTCAGAATGAAAAACGGTTTTTT; CDR3aa: CSAQNEKRFF
v_gene: TRBV6-4; d_gene: TRBD1; abundance: NA; j_gene: TRBJ1-1; CDR3nt: TGTGCCACCTCATCCCCAGGGGGGAACACTGAAGCTTTCTTT; CDR3aa: CATSSPGGNTEAFF
v_gene: TRBV6-6; d_gene: NA; abundance: NA; j_gene: TRBJ1-6; CDR3nt: TGTGCCAGCAGTGGACAGCTTTATAATTCACCCCTCCACTTT; CDR3aa: CASSGQLYNSPLHF
v_gene: TRBV2; d_gene: NA; abundance: many; j_gene: TRBJ2-7; CDR3nt: TGTGCCAGCAGTGAATTAAAAGACAGCTTATCCTACGAGCAGTACTTC; CDR3aa: CASSELKDSLSYEQYF
v_gene: TRBV6-5; d_gene: TRBD1; abundance: NA; j_gene: TRBJ2-7; CDR3nt: TGTGCCAGCAGTCCGTCTGGGACAGGGGTGGCCGAGCAGTACTTC; CDR3aa: CASSPSGTGVAEQYF
v_gene: TRBV13; d_gene: NA; abundance: few; j_gene: TRBJ2-1; CDR3nt: TGTGCCAGCAGCTTAGGGGCAGGGGAGCAGTTCTTC; CDR3aa: CASSLGAGEQFF
v_gene: TRBV6-5; d_gene: NA; abundance: many; j_gene: TRBJ1-2; CDR3nt: TGTGCCAGCACGGGCAGAGATGACTACTACACCTTC; CDR3aa: CASTGRDDYYTF
v_gene: TRBV9; d_gene: TRBD2; abundance: many; j_gene: TRBJ2-7; CDR3nt: TGTGCCAGCAGCGGTACTAGCGGAAGCTCCTACGAGCAGTACTTC; CDR3aa: CASSGTSGSSYEQYF
v_gene: TRBV12-3/TRBV12-4; d_gene: TRBD2; abundance: many; j_gene: TRBJ2-1; CDR3nt: TGTGCCAGCAGTTTTAGTGCTAGCGGGAGATTGGTAAATGAGCAGTTCTTC; CDR3aa: CASSFSASGRLVNEQFF
v_gene: TRBV5-4; d_gene: TRBD1; abundance: many; j_gene: TRBJ2-5; CDR3nt: TGTGCCAGCAGCCCCGACAGGGGCCTCCAAGAGACCCAGTACTTC; CDR3aa: CASSPDRGLQETQYF
v_gene: TRBV27; d_gene: NA; abundance: many; j_gene: TRBJ2-3; CDR3nt: TGTGCCAGCAGAACAGGGTGGCCCAAGGGTACGCAGTATTTT; CDR3aa: CASRTGWPKGTQYF
v_gene: TRBV6-6; d_gene: TRBD1; abundance: few; j_gene: TRBJ1-1; CDR3nt: TGTGCCAGCAGCCAAGGAGGGGGCGGTGAAGCTTTCTTT; CDR3aa: CASSQGGGGEAFF
v_gene: TRBV12-3/TRBV12-4; d_gene: TRBD1; abundance: many; j_gene: TRBJ2-1; CDR3nt: TGTGCCAGCAGTTTATCAGGGGGAGTGCGTTACAATGAGCAGTTCTTC; CDR3aa: CASSLSGGVRYNEQFF
v_gene: TRBV20-1; d_gene: NA; abundance: many; j_gene: TRBJ2-7; CDR3nt: TGCAGTGCCAAACAGGGTACCTACGAGCAGTACTTC; CDR3aa: CSAKQGTYEQYF
v_gene: TRBV6-5; d_gene: TRBD2; abundance: many; j_gene: TRBJ2-1; CDR3nt: TGTGCCAGCAGTTACTCACTAGCGGGTTACAATGAGCAGTTCTTC; CDR3aa: CASSYSLAGYNEQFF